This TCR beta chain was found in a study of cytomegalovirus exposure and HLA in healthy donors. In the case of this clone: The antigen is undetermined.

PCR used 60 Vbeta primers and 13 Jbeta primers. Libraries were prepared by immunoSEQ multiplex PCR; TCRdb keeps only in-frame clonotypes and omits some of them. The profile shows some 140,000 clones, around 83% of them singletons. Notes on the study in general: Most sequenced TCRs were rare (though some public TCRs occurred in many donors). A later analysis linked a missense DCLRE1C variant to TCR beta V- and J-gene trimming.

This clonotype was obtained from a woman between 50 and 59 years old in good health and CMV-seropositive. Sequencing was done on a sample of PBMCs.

CDR3 region: CASRGAREKKPQHF. The CDR3 DNA reads TGTGCCAGCCGGGGGGCCCGGGAGAAGAAGCCCCAGCATTTT. V is TRBV2 and J is TRBJ1-5, with D perhaps matching TRBD1 (6 bases). Trimming took 8 bases from V and 8 from J, leaving 19 bases between them. CDR1 is SNHLY and CDR2 is FYNNEI in the germline V gene. The CDR3 sequence is 14 residues long. Full variable domain (missing parts from reference TRBV2 and TRBJ1-5): EPEVTQTPSHQVTQMGQEVILRCVPISNHLYFYWYRQILGQKVEFLVSFYNNEISEKSEIFDDQFSVERPDGSNFTLKIRSTKLEDSAMYFCASRGAREKKPQHFGDGTRLSIL.